What follows is one T cell receptor beta chain and its context. Its target is unknown. Trimming took 11 bases from V and 0 from J, leaving 16 bases between them. CDR1 and CDR2 from the germline V gene are SNHLY and FYNNEI. The CDR3 has 15 amino acids. This record belongs to a study of molecular identifiers for immune sequencing clone quantification. Study outcomes and limitations: Spiked TCR RNA from one Jurkat cell reportedly showed up when mixed among one million naive cells. More than 97% of effector molecules, versus under 1% of naive-cell molecules, belonged to clones above 20 RNA copies.

Sorting defined naive CD8 T cells as CD8+CD4-CCR7+CD45RA+. Previously described methods and listed TCR primers were used for bulk TCR libraries. TCRdb called the PCR reads again in MiXCR, with one record for every CDR3 protein. The repertoire consists of under 650,000 distinct CDR3 sequences, with just under 20% occurring once and the leading ten covering around 0.9%. V gene TRBV2 combines with J gene TRBJ1-4; possible D gene TRBD1, 5 bases. This sequence originates from a human donor in good health. Some libraries in this study had Jurkat cell RNA spiked in. Sequenced sample: naive CD8+ T cells from blood, with Jurkat cell RNA spiked in. As to subset: FACS-sorted CD8+CD4-CCR7+CD45RA+ naive T cells. The CDR3 nucleotides are TGTGCCTGCAATGACGAAGGGGCAACTAATGAAAAACTGTTTTTT. This gives the protein CACNDEGATNEKLFF.